A few counts support the clone carrying this T cell receptor (beta chain). Its antigen is still unknown. V shed 3 bases, J shed 2 bases, and the junction held 4 bases outside the gene matches. From germline, CDR1 is GTSNPN and CDR2 SVGIG (reference sequence). The CDR3 is made up of 14 amino acids. Profiled with immunoSEQ multiplex PCR; TCRdb holds only in-frame clones, not every one. This table holds about 67,000 clones, approximately 81% found once. This record belongs to a study of T cell responses to AZD1222 COVID-19 vaccine. Overall study findings and caveats: The peak T cell response came first, and repertoires were sampled only after it.

The starting material was peripheral blood, obtained on day 0 of AZD1222 vaccination. The V call is TRBV30, the J call TRBJ1-2; TRBD1 matches 9 bases. This clonotype was sampled from an adult in good health. CDR3 bases: TGTGCCTGGAGAGGGACAGGGTTGAACTATGGCTACACCTTC. Amino acids: CAWRGTGLNYGYTF.